These 7 T cell receptor beta chains share one sample of origin, sequenced in a study of cytomegalovirus exposure and HLA in healthy donors (dated by TCRdb to about 2017). Library prep was done by the immunoSEQ multiplex PCR assay. The multiplex PCR relied on a mix of 60 forward primers for TCR Vbeta segments and 13 reverse primers for TCR Jbeta segments. TCRdb took this table from immuneACCESS and kept in-frame rearrangements with V and J called. Such tables lack part of the clones; where checked against another copy, unresolved V genes explain under half of the gap, and the rest is unexplained. In all, the sample holds over 100,000 clones, and approximately 76% of those were seen once. The leading ten clones occupy 8.4% of the sample. The sequencing input was PBMCs. The source is a man in his forties in good health and CMV-seronegative.

This clone appeared a single time. The chain is built from TRBV4-3 and TRBJ2-6, with 8 nucleotides matching TRBD1. Trimming removed 0 bases from V and 4 bases from J; junction bases left unmatched: 8. CDR1 and CDR2 (germline): LGHNA, YSLEER. The CDR3 totals 18 residues. The CDR3 region is CASSQDWQGARGANVLTF. CDR3 nucleotides: TGCGCCAGCAGCCAAGATTGGCAGGGGGCGCGCGGGGCCAACGTCCTGACTTTC.

This clone was counted a single time. The rearrangement uses TRBV2 and TRBJ1-1; 9 bases are a match to TRBD1. The CDR3 length is 13 residues. Germline loops: CDR1 SNHLY, CDR2 FYNNEI. Trimming cost V 10 bases and J 3 bases; bases outside gene matches: 6. CDR3: CATHRDRDTEAFF. The DNA of the CDR3 is TGTGCCACCCACCGGGACAGGGACACTGAAGCTTTCTTT. The full variable domain, with the rest looked up from reference TRBV2 and TRBJ1-1, is EPEVTQTPSHQVTQMGQEVILRCVPISNHLYFYWYRQILGQKVEFLVSFYNNEISEKSEIFDDQFSVERPDGSNFTLKIRSTKLEDSAMYFCATHRDRDTEAFFGQGTRLTVV.

The chain links TRBV29-1 to TRBJ2-5; D uncertain. The V gene lost 4 bases and the J gene lost 2 bases, with 8 bases spanning the gap. The CDR3 is 12 amino acids. Germline-derived CDR1 and CDR2 are SQVTM and ANQGSEA. In DNA, the CDR3 is TGCAGCGTTGGGCGGTTACAAGAGACCCAGTACTTC. Translation: CSVGRLQETQYF. Drawing the rest from reference TRBV29-1 and TRBJ2-5, the complete variable domain is SAVISQKPSRDICQRGTSLTIQCQVDSQVTMMFWYRQQPGQSLTLIATANQGSEATYESGFVIDKFPISRPNLTFSTLTVSNMSPEDSSIYLCSVGRLQETQYFGPGTRLLVL.

The rearrangement uses TRBV27 and TRBJ1-6; no definite D call. The CDR3 is made up of 14 amino acids. V was cut by 7 bases and J by 4 bases, with 11 bases left in between. Looked up from germline, CDR1 is MNHEY and CDR2 is SMNVEV (reference sequence). The CDR3 DNA sequence: TGTGCCAGCACCAATGACGGGTATAATTCACCCCTCCACTTT. It translates to CASTNDGYNSPLHF.

As regards this clone: A junction boundary mismatches the germline segment, possibly from a read error. This sequence joins TRBV7-9 and TRBJ2-3; 9 bases are shared with TRBD1. The germline CDR1 and CDR2 sequences are SEHNR and FQNEAQ (reference sequence). CDR3 length: 14 amino acids. CDR3 DNA sequence: TGTTCCAGCAGCCAGGGACAGGGAACAGATACGCAGTATTTT. As protein: CSSSQGQGTDTQYF.

The chain links TRBV7-8 to TRBJ2-2; TRBD1 might be the D (6 bases). Trimming left V 1 base short and J 3 bases short, with 9 bases between. CDR3 length: 15 amino acids. Germline V lookup: CDR1 SGHVS, CDR2 FQNEAQ. This chain's CDR3 is CASSLVGGDTGELFF. The CDR3 DNA is TGTGCCAGCAGCTTAGTAGGGGGTGACACCGGGGAGCTGTTTTTT.

This clone was detected once. The chain combines TRBV30 with TRBJ2-3, with a weak D call TRBD2 (5 bases). The length of the CDR3 is 14 residues. The V gene's germline CDR1 is GTSNPN and CDR2 SVGIG (reference sequence). Trimming stripped 3 bases from V and 5 bases from J, with 15 bases between. CDR3 protein: CAWSGLTSEDTQYF. The CDR3 nucleotides are TGTGCCTGGAGCGGACTTACCTCGGAAGATACGCAGTATTTT. The full variable domain, rest sourced from reference TRBV30 and TRBJ2-3, is SQTIHQWPATLVQPVGSPLSLECTVEGTSNPNLYWYRQAAGRGLQLLFYSVGIGQISSEVPQNLSASRPQDRQFILSSKKLLLSDSGFYLCAWSGLTSEDTQYFGPGTRLTVL.